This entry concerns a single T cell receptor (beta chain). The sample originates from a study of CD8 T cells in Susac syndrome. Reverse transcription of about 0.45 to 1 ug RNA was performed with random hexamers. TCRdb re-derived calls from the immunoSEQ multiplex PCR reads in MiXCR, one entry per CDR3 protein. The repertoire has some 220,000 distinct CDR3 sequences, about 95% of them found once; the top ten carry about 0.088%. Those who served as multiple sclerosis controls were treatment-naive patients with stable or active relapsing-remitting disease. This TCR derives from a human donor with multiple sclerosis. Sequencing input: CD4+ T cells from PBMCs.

The CDR3 bases are TGTGCCTGGAATCTGGGTACTGAGCAGCCCCAGCATTTT. Translated, it gives CAWNLGTEQPQHF. The chain is built from TRBV30 and TRBJ1-5; D is uncertain. CDR1 and CDR2 (germline): GTSNPN, SVGIG (reference sequence). With 4 bases removed from V and 7 bases from J, the gap between germline ends came to 14 bases. The CDR3 runs to 13 residues.